This TCR beta chain stems from a study of CD8+ T cells in alopecia areata. Study results and caveats: Researchers reported that TCR sharing among patients proved less clear than in mice, possibly HLA-linked. Higher clonality than in normal scalp was seen in lesional scalp, especially alopecia totalis/universalis. Scalp sample data also include resident alphabeta T cells from normal skin.

Specimens obtained from alopecia areata patients comprised lesional scalp punch biopsies and peripheral blood. This clone showed up just a few times. Its antigen is as yet unknown. This sample includes further DNA sequences coding for the same CDR3. Reverse transcribed after extraction, RNA yielded cDNA as the sequencing template. Profiling relied on immunoSEQ multiplex PCR, and the TCRdb table lists in-frame clones only, not all of them. Among tens of thousands of clones listed, around 54% were seen once. The germline gives CDR1 SQVTM, CDR2 ANQGSEA. The CDR3 loop spans 13 amino acids. The V end lost 6 bases, the J end lost 4 bases, and 15 bases lay between the germline ends.

The rearrangement links TRBV29-1 to TRBJ1-1, with TRBD1 as a possible D gene (6 bases). The receptor was derived from a human donor with alopecia areata. Sequenced: NKG2D-high CD8+ T cells sorted from blood. The CDR3 DNA reads TGCAGCGTATCGGACAGTGTAGGCACTGAAGCTTTCTTT. Translating gives CSVSDSVGTEAFF.